The sample holds one count of the clone carrying this T cell receptor beta chain. There are 14 residues in the CDR3. Germline V lookup: CDR1 SGHNT, CDR2 YYREEE (reference sequence). The junction had 8 bases not matched to a gene; V was cut back by 8 bases and J by 4 bases. This sample is drawn from a study of Ad26.COV2.S vaccination and SARS-CoV-2 variants. Treatment denoted: around 19 received Ad26.COV2.S at low or high dose, single or two shots; five or six received placebo; per-sample allocation not given. Sample collection was performed on day 63 after the first vaccine or placebo injection. Produced via immunoSEQ multiplex PCR; TCRdb's table is partial and in-frame only. The sample holds about 450,000 clones, approximately 92% seen once.

The clonotype originates from a person aged 18-60 years who received the Ad26.COV2.S COVID-19 vaccine or a placebo. The rearrangement joins TRBV5-4 to TRBJ2-3; TRBD2 agrees at 9 bases. The sample consisted of peripheral blood, taken in a trial of Ad26.COV2.S vaccine versus placebo. As DNA, the CDR3 is TGTGCCAGTAGGGGACTAGCCGATGCAGATACGCAGTATTTT. Translation: CASRGLADADTQYF.